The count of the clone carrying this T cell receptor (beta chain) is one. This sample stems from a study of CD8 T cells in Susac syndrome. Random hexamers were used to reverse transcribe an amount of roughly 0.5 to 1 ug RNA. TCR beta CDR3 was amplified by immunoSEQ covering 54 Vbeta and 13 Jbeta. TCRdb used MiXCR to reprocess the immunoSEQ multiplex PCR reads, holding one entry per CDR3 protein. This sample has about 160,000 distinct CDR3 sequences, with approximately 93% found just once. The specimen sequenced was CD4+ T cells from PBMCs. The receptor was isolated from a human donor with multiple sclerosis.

The CDR3: CASSYTSDTEAFF. The DNA for the CDR3 is TGTGCCAGCAGCTATACATCTGACACTGAAGCTTTCTTT. The chain has TRBV7-6 and TRBJ1-1; D gene uncertain. Deletions cut 4 bases from V and 3 bases from J, with 9 bases between. The CDR3 length is 13 residues. Germline assignment: CDR1 SGHVS and CDR2 FNYEAQ.